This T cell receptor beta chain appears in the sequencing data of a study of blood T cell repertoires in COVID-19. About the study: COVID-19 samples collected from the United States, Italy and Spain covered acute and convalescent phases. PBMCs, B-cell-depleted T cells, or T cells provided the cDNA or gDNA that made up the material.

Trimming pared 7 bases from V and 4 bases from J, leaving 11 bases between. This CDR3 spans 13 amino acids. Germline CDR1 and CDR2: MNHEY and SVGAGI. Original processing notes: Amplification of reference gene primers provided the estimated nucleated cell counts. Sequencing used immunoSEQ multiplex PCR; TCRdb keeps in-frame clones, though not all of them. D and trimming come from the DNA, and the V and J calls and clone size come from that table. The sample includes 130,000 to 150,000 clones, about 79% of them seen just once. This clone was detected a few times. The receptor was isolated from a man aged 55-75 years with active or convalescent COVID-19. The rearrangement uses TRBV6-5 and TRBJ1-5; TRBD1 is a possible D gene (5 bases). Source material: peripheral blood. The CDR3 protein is CASMGLANQPQHF. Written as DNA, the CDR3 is TGTGCCAGCATGGGGCTGGCGAATCAGCCCCAGCATTTT.